These 10 T cell receptor beta chains were sequenced from one sample in a study of blood T cell repertoires in COVID-19. The repertoire was sequenced with immunoSEQ multiplex PCR; TCRdb's copy has only in-frame clones and lacks some. The data hold more than 250,000 clones, with around 86% observed a single time. The sample comprised peripheral blood. The source is a man in his forties or fifties with active or convalescent COVID-19.

The rearrangement uses TRBV5-1 and TRBJ2-5, with 7 bases matching TRBD1. Unmatched junction bases numbered 6, after V lost 2 bases and J lost 2 bases. Germline values: CDR1 SGHRS, CDR2 YFSETQ. The CDR3 is 15 residues long. In DNA, the CDR3 is TGCGCCAGCAGCTTACAGGGGCGAACTCAAGAGACCCAGTACTTC. Amino acids: CASSLQGRTQETQYF.

The chain is built from TRBV2 and TRBJ2-3; D is ambiguous. The CDR3 sequence is 15 residues long. With 7 bases removed from V and 4 bases from J, the gap between germline ends came to 18 bases. CDR1 SNHLY and CDR2 FYNNEI come from the germline V gene. CDR3 coding DNA: TGTGCCAGCATTTTGCTAGATGCCCCCGCAGATACGCAGTATTTT. The encoded protein is CASILLDAPADTQYF.

This rearrangement joins TRBV5-5 to TRBJ1-6; the match to TRBD1 covers 8 bases. Germline CDR1 reads SGHKS; CDR2 reads YYEKEE (reference sequence). Unmatched junction bases numbered 9, after V lost 3 bases and J lost 10 bases. The CDR3 contains 15 residues. The CDR3, as DNA: TGTGCCAGCAGCTACCGGCAGGGGGCGGAATCACCCCTCCACTTT. Protein: CASSYRQGAESPLHF.

This rearrangement joins TRBV6-6 to TRBJ1-1, with D tentatively TRBD1 (6 bases). V gave up 6 bases and J gave up 1 base, with 9 bases separating them. CDR3 length: 13 residues. Looked up from germline, CDR1 is MNHNY and CDR2 is SVGAGI (reference sequence). The CDR3 DNA is TGTGCCAGCAGAAGCAGGGGGAACACTGAAGCTTTCTTT. It codes for CASRSRGNTEAFF.

This rearrangement joins TRBV2 to TRBJ2-5; TRBD2 agrees at 9 bases. Per the germline V gene, CDR1 is SNHLY and CDR2 is FYNNEI. The ends lost 5 bases at V and 4 bases at J; junction bases unmatched: 2. The CDR3 runs to 13 residues. Here the CDR3 reads CASSRAGGETQYF. In DNA form, the CDR3 reads TGTGCCAGCAGTAGAGCGGGGGGAGAGACCCAGTACTTC.

This chain uses TRBV15 with TRBJ2-1, with 9 nucleotides matching TRBD2. Unmatched junction bases numbered 3, after V lost 0 bases and J lost 3 bases. The CDR3 sequence is 16 residues long. Germline CDR1 LNHNV, CDR2 YYDKDF (reference sequence). CDR3 sequence: CATSRDKLAGYNEQFF. The CDR3, as DNA: TGTGCCACCAGCAGAGATAAACTAGCGGGCTACAATGAGCAGTTCTTC. Drawing the rest from reference TRBV15 and TRBJ2-1, the complete variable domain is DAMVIQNPRYQVTQFGKPVTLSCSQTLNHNVMYWYQQKSSQAPKLLFHYYDKDFNNEADTPDNFQSRRPNTSFCFLDIRSPGLGDTAMYLCATSRDKLAGYNEQFFGPGTRLTVL.

V gene TRBV5-8 combines with J gene TRBJ2-7; 7 bases line up with TRBD1. From germline, CDR1 is SGHTS and CDR2 YDEGEE. CDR3 length: 16 amino acids. Trimming cost V 0 bases and J 2 bases; bases outside gene matches: 8. This CDR3 is CASSLAWGTATYEQYF. The DNA for the CDR3 is TGTGCCAGCAGCTTGGCCTGGGGGACAGCGACCTACGAGCAGTACTTC. Variable domain in full (rest from reference TRBV5-8 and TRBJ2-7): EAGVTQSPTHLIKTRGQQATLRCSPISGHTSVYWYQQALGLGLQFLLWYDEGEERNRGNFPPRFSGRQFPNYSSELNVNALELEDSALYLCASSLAWGTATYEQYFGPGTRLTVT.

The rearrangement uses TRBV30 and TRBJ1-1; 7 nucleotides align to TRBD1. The CDR3 has 13 residues. The trim removed 2 bases at V and 5 bases at J, leaving 5 bases unmatched. Germline CDR1 is GTSNPN and CDR2 is SVGIG (reference sequence). Written as DNA, the CDR3 is TGTGCCTGGAGTCCGGGACAGATTACTGAAGCTTTCTTT. It translates to CAWSPGQITEAFF.

The count of this clone is one. This rearrangement joins TRBV6-5 to TRBJ2-1; possibly TRBD2 for D (6 bases). There are 14 residues in the CDR3. CDR1 is MNHEY and CDR2 is SVGAGI in the germline V gene. Trimming stripped 8 bases from V and 3 bases from J, with 14 bases between. CDR3 amino acids: CASSPGLDYNEQFF. In DNA form, the CDR3 reads TGTGCCAGCTCCCCGGGACTGGACTACAATGAGCAGTTCTTC.

This chain connects TRBV6-1 to TRBJ1-2; D is perhaps TRBD1 (5 bases). Germline V gene lookup returns CDR1 MNHNS and CDR2 SASEGT. The CDR3 has 15 amino acids. Trimming cost V 3 bases and J 5 bases, with 16 bases left between them. The DNA of the CDR3 is TGTGCCAGCAGTGAGATGGGGCAGGGTTGGTATGGCTACACCTTC. Amino acids: CASSEMGQGWYGYTF.